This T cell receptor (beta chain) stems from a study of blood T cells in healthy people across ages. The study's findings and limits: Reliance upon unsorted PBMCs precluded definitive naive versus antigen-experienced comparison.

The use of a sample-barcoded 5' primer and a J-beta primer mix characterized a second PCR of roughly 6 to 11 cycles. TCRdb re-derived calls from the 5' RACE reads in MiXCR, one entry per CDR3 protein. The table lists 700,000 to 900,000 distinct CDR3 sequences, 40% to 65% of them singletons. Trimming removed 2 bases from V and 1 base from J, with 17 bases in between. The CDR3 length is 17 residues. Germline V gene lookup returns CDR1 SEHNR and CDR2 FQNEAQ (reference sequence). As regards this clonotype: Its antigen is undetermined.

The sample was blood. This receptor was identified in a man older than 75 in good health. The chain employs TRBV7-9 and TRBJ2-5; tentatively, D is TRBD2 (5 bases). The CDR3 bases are TGTGCCAGCAGCTTACTGGTCGGGGTGCGGTTCCAAGAGACCCAGTACTTC. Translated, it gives CASSLLVGVRFQETQYF. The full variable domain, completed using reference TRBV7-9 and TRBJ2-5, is DTGVSQNPRHKITKRGQNVTFRCDPISEHNRLYWYRQTLGQGPEFLTYFQNEAQLEKSRLLSDRFSAERPKGSFSTLEIQRTEQGDSAMYLCASSLLVGVRFQETQYFGPGTRLLVL.